These T cell receptor beta chains were read from a single sample in a study of T cells in Graves' hyperthyroidism and ophthalmopathy. From the multiplex PCR reads, TCRdb called clonotypes with MiXCR, one entry per CDR3 protein. The sample holds about 680,000 distinct CDR3 sequences; 35% are singletons and the top ten take less than 35%. Material: blood. Receptors were obtained from a woman between 35 and 50 years old with Graves' hyperthyroidism. Both conserved end residues are part of each CDR3. A D gene is named only where the DNA matches it firmly. Clone size is shown for a subset of rows, as once, few, many or a class of expanded clone.

.	TRBV7-2	TRBJ1-5	many	CASSRHPNQPQHF	TGTGCCAGCAGTAGGCATCCCAATCAGCCCCAGCATTTT
TRBD1	TRBV10-3	TRBJ2-2	many	CAISGGGRDRANTGELFF	TGTGCCATCAGTGGTGGAGGGCGGGACAGGGCTAACACCGGGGAGCTGTTTTTT
.	TRBV6-5	TRBJ2-2	many	CASSYTGRSTGELFF	TGTGCCAGCAGTTATACGGGACGAAGCACCGGGGAGCTGTTTTTT
.	TRBV25-1	TRBJ2-5	many	CASSSTAQYF	TGTGCCAGCAGTAGTACGGCCCAGTACTTC
TRBD1	TRBV9	TRBJ1-2	.	CASSYSRETGGYTF	TGTGCCAGCAGTTACTCGAGAGAGACAGGGGGCTACACCTTC
.	TRBV20-1	TRBJ1-4	many	CSARFNEKLFF	TGCAGTGCTAGGTTTAATGAAAAACTGTTTTTT
TRBD1	TRBV7-9	TRBJ1-6	many	CASSSTYLGQGPNSPLHF	TGTGCCAGCAGCTCCACCTACCTTGGACAGGGACCCAATTCACCCCTCCACTTT
.	TRBV6-2/TRBV6-3	TRBJ1-6	.	CASSYVRSPLHF	TGTGCCAGCAGTTACGTTCGGTCACCCCTCCACTTT
.	TRBV6-6	TRBJ1-5	few	CASSSDSDSNQPQHF	TGTGCCAGCAGTTCAGACAGCGATAGCAATCAGCCCCAGCATTTT
.	TRBV29-1	TRBJ1-1	many	CSVERDTEAFF	TGCAGCGTTGAACGGGACACTGAAGCTTTCTTT
TRBD2	TRBV4-3	TRBJ2-7	.	CASSQDGRGGYEQYF	TGCGCCAGCAGCCAAGATGGACGGGGGGGGTACGAGCAGTACTTC
.	TRBV4-1	TRBJ2-7	.	CASSQGGNLYEQYF	TGCGCCAGCAGCCAAGGGGGGAATCTTTACGAGCAGTACTTC
.	TRBV4-3	TRBJ1-2	few	CASSQDGGNPYGYTF	TGCGCCAGCAGCCAAGATGGCGGGAATCCCTATGGCTACACCTTC
TRBD1	TRBV4-1	TRBJ1-5	many	CASSHEQGRNQPQHF	TGCGCCAGCAGCCATGAACAGGGGAGGAATCAGCCCCAGCATTTT
.	TRBV12-3/TRBV12-4	TRBJ1-5	few	CASSGTAGQPQHF	TGTGCCAGCAGTGGGACTGCAGGGCAGCCCCAGCATTTT
.	TRBV19	TRBJ1-4	.	CASSMVPPENKLFF	TGTGCCAGTAGTATGGTCCCTCCCGAGAACAAACTGTTTTTT
TRBD2	TRBV5-1	TRBJ2-5	few	CASSQYQAGVGETQYF	TGCGCCAGCAGCCAGTACCAAGCGGGAGTGGGGGAGACCCAGTACTTC
.	TRBV7-8	TRBJ1-1	.	CASRLAGGLSEAFF	TGTGCCAGCAGGCTAGCGGGCGGCTTATCTGAAGCTTTCTTT
.	TRBV4-1	TRBJ1-1	many	CASSHFLDGTEAFF	TGCGCCAGCAGCCATTTCCTCGATGGCACTGAAGCTTTCTTT
TRBD1	TRBV7-2	TRBJ2-7	.	CASSPQKGQGLYEQYF	TGCGCCAGCAGCCCGCAAAAGGGACAGGGTCTCTACGAGCAGTACTTC
.	TRBV19	TRBJ1-3	.	CASSTDGDTIYF	TGTGCCAGTAGTACGGACGGAGACACCATATATTTT
.	TRBV4-1	TRBJ1-6	.	CASSQLGPRVWSPLHF	TGCGCCAGCAGCCAACTTGGTCCACGGGTCTGGTCACCCCTCCACTTT
.	TRBV7-2	TRBJ2-2	.	CASRLNANTGELFF	TGTGCCAGCAGGTTAAACGCGAACACCGGGGAGCTGTTTTTT
.	TRBV4-1	TRBJ1-5	few	CASSRMGGTQHF	TGCGCCAGCAGCCGGATGGGCGGGACCCAGCATTTT
.	TRBV6-5	TRBJ2-7	many	CASQDPVENEQYF	TGTGCCAGCCAGGACCCCGTGGAGAACGAGCAGTACTTC
.	TRBV7-6	TRBJ2-5	once	CASSLRGALGQGTQYF	TGTGCCAGCAGCTTAAGGGGAGCATTAGGGCAAGGGACCCAGTACTTC
TRBD1	TRBV20-1	TRBJ1-2	few	CSARTQGVTPYGYTF	TGCAGTGCCCGGACGCAGGGGGTAACTCCCTATGGCTACACCTTC
TRBD1	TRBV7-2	TRBJ1-2	.	CASSQRQGYPPHF	TGTGCCAGCAGCCAACGACAGGGGTACCCTCCCCACTTC
.	TRBV19	TRBJ2-5	many	CASSPRFGQQETQYF	TGTGCCAGTAGTCCAAGGTTTGGACAGCAAGAGACCCAGTACTTC
.	TRBV6-1	TRBJ1-2	.	CASSHDLGRGYTF	TGTGCCAGCAGTCATGACCTGGGTCGGGGCTACACCTTC
.	TRBV4-3	TRBJ1-5	.	CASSGTIGNQPQHF	TGCGCCAGCAGCGGGACAATTGGCAATCAGCCCCAGCATTTT
.	TRBV6-2/TRBV6-3	TRBJ2-2	.	CASSFTGITGELFF	TGTGCCAGCAGTTTCACAGGGATTACCGGGGAGCTGTTTTTT
.	TRBV10-1	TRBJ1-6	few	CASSTDLGSPLHF	TGCGCCAGCAGTACGGATTTGGGGTCACCCCTCCACTTT
.	TRBV19	TRBJ1-3	few	CASWAVNSGNTIYF	TGTGCCTCCTGGGCGGTAAACTCTGGAAACACCATATATTTT
TRBD2	TRBV14	TRBJ2-2	many	CASSRTSGRTGELFF	TGTGCCAGCAGCCGGACTAGCGGGAGGACCGGGGAGCTGTTTTTT
.	TRBV6-5	TRBJ1-1	few	CASIRAVDTEAFF	TGTGCCAGCATCAGGGCCGTGGACACTGAAGCTTTCTTT
TRBD1	TRBV9	TRBJ1-1	many	CASSGTQGARAFF	TGTGCCAGCAGCGGCACTCAGGGGGCGCGGGCTTTCTTT
TRBD1	TRBV4-2	TRBJ2-5	many	CASSQGQGALEETQYF	TGTGCCAGCAGCCAAGGACAGGGGGCGCTAGAAGAGACCCAGTACTTC
TRBD1	TRBV19	TRBJ1-5	.	CASSIRQGGGRAQHF	TGTGCCAGTAGTATACGACAGGGGGGGGGGCGAGCCCAGCATTTT
.	TRBV13	TRBJ1-2	.	CASSSLRDTYYIYGYTF	TGTGCCAGCAGCTCCCTCCGGGACACATACTATATCTATGGCTACACCTTC
.	TRBV2	TRBJ1-2	many	CASGGGRDGYTF	TGTGCCAGCGGGGGGGGGCGGGATGGCTACACCTTC
.	TRBV4-3	TRBJ1-2	.	CASSQDLRRSHTYGYTF	TGCGCCAGCAGCCAAGATCTGCGGCGGTCGCATACCTATGGCTACACCTTC
.	TRBV10-3	TRBJ2-3	.	CAISAGRPLSTDTQYF	TGTGCCATCAGTGCGGGACGGCCACTATCCACAGATACGCAGTATTTT
.	TRBV9	TRBJ2-2	.	CASSPNVGNTGELFF	TGTGCCAGCTCACCAAACGTGGGGAACACCGGGGAGCTGTTTTTT
.	TRBV2	TRBJ2-5	.	CASRPVSAQYF	TGTGCCAGCAGGCCAGTCTCAGCCCAGTACTTC
TRBD1	TRBV7-2	TRBJ1-6	few	CASSQEGAGNNSPLHF	TGTGCCAGCAGCCAAGAGGGGGCGGGTAATAATTCACCCCTCCACTTT
.	TRBV28	TRBJ1-5	.	CASTPFGNQPQHF	TGTGCCAGCACCCCCTTTGGCAATCAGCCCCAGCATTTT
.	TRBV5-8	TRBJ1-1	few	CASRAGVLWTEAFF	TGTGCCAGCAGGGCAGGGGTATTATGGACTGAAGCTTTCTTT
TRBD1	TRBV11-2	TRBJ2-6	.	CASSSGQGVSGANVLTF	TGTGCCAGCAGTTCGGGACAGGGGGTCTCTGGGGCCAACGTCCTGACTTTC
TRBD1	TRBV10-3	TRBJ2-6	.	CAIGTADMTF	TGTGCCATAGGGACAGCAGACATGACTTTC
.	TRBV10-3	TRBJ1-2	.	CAISGSGLTNYGYTF	TGTGCCATCAGTGGCTCAGGGCTAACTAACTATGGCTACACCTTC
TRBD1	TRBV5-4	TRBJ2-2	.	CASSLAGQVITGELFF	TGTGCCAGCAGCTTGGCCGGACAGGTCATCACCGGGGAGCTGTTTTTT
.	TRBV7-8	TRBJ1-1	many	CASSFGATDTEAFF	TGTGCCAGCAGCTTTGGGGCAACGGACACTGAAGCTTTCTTT
TRBD1	TRBV7-9	TRBJ1-1	few	CASSSIKGGRWNTEAFF	TGTGCCAGCAGCTCCATAAAAGGGGGCCGTTGGAACACTGAAGCTTTCTTT
.	TRBV2	TRBJ2-7	.	CAGSGPINEQYF	TGTGCCGGCAGCGGGCCGATCAACGAGCAGTACTTC
.	TRBV15	TRBJ2-2	many	CATSRDDVGTGELFF	TGTGCCACCAGCAGAGATGACGTCGGGACCGGGGAGCTGTTTTTT
TRBD2	TRBV7-2	TRBJ2-5	few	CASSLAFRIAGGQETQYF	TGTGCCAGCAGCTTAGCGTTTCGGATAGCGGGGGGACAAGAGACCCAGTACTTC
.	TRBV6-5	TRBJ2-5	many	CATGVGQETQYF	TGTGCCACGGGAGTAGGGCAAGAGACCCAGTACTTC
.	TRBV9	TRBJ2-5	.	CASSVSYFVAVQETQYF	TGTGCCAGCAGCGTATCGTACTTTGTGGCGGTCCAAGAGACCCAGTACTTC